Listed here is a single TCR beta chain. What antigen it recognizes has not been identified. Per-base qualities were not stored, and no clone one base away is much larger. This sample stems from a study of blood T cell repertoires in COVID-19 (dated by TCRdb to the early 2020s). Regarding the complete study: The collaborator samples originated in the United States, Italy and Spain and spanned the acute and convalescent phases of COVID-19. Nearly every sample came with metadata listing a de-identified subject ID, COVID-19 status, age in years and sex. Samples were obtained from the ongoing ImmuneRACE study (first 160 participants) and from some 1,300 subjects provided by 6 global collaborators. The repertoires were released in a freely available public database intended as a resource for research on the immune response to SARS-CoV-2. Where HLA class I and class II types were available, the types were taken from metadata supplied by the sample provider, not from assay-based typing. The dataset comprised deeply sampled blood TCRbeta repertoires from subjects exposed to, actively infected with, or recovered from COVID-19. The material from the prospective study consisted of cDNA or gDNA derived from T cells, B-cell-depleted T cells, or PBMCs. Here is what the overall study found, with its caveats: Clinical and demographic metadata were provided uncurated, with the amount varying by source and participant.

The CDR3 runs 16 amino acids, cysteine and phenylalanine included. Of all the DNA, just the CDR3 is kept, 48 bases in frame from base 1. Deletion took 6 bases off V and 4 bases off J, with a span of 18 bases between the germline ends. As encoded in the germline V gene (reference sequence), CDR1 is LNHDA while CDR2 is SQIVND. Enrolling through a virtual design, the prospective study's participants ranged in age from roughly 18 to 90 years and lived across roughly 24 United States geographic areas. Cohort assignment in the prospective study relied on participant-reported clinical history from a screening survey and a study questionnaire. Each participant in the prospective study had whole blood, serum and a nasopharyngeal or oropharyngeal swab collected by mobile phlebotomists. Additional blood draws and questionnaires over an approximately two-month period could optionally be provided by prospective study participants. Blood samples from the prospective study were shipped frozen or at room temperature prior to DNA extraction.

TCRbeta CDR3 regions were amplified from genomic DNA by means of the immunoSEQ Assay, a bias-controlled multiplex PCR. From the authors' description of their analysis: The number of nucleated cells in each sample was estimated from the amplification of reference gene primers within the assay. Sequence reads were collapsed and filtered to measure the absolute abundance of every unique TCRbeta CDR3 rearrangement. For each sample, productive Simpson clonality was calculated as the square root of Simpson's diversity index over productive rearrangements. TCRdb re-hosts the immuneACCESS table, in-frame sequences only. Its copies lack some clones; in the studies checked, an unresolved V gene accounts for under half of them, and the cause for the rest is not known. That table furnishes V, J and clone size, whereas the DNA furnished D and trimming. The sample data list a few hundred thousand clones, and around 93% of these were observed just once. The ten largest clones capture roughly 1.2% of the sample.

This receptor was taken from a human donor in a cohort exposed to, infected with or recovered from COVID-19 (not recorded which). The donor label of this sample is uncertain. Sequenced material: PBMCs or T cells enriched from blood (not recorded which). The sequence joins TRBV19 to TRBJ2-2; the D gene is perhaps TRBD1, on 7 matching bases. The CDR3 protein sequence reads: CASSFLGGQTTGELFF. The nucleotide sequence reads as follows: TGTGCCAGTAGCTTCCTGGGGGGACAGACCACCGGGGAGCTGTTTTTT.